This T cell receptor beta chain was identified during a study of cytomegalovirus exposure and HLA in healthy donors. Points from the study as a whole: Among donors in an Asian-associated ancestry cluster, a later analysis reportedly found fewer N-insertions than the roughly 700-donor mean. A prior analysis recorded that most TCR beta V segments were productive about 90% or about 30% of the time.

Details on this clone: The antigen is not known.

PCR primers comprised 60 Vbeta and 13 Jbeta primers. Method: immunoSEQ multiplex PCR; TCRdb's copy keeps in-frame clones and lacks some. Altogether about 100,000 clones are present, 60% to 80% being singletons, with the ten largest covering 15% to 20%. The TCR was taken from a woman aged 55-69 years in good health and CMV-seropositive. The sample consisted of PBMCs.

CDR3 loop: CASSFGGEAFF. DNA of the CDR3: TGTGCCAGCTCTTTCGGGGGTGAAGCTTTCTTT. The J gene is TRBJ1-1, the V gene TRBV18, with D possibly TRBD1 on 5 matching bases. The length of the CDR3 is 11 residues. Trimming cost V 6 bases and J 7 bases, with 9 bases left between them. CDR1 and CDR2 from the germline V gene are KGHSH and LQKENI.